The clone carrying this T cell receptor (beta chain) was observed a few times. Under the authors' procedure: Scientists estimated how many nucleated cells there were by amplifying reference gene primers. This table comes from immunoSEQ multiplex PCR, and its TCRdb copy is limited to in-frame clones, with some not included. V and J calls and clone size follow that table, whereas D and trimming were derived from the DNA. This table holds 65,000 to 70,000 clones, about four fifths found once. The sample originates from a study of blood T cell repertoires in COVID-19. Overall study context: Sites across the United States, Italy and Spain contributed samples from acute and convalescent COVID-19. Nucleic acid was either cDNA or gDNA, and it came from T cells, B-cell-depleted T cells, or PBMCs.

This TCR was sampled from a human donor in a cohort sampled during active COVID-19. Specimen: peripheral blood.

The CDR3 DNA follows: TGTGCCAGCAGCTTTTCCCTTTCAGGGCTCTATAATTCACCCCTCCACTTT. Translating gives CASSFSLSGLYNSPLHF. The rearrangement uses TRBV7-2 and TRBJ1-6, with D perhaps TRBD1 (5 bases). V shed 3 bases and J shed 3 bases, with 15 bases lying between them. CDR1 is SGHTA, CDR2 FQGNSA, per germline. The CDR3 sequence is 17 residues long.